This TCR beta chain is from a study of PD-1 blockade in classical Hodgkin lymphoma. After autologous stem cell transplantation all patients relapsed, and prior brentuximab vedotin exposure differed between cohorts. Magnetic negative selection of thawed PBMCs was the method by which CD4+ T cells were purified. Best outcomes ranged across complete response, partial response and progressive disease. Generated by immunoSEQ multiplex PCR, the TCRdb table keeps only in-frame clones and is missing some. The sample has 25,000 to 35,000 clones, around 86% seen once. The V gene lost 1 base and the J gene lost 5 bases, with 8 bases spanning the gap. Per germline, CDR1 SGHDT and CDR2 YYEEEE. CDR3 size: 13 residues.

The source is a human donor with classical Hodgkin lymphoma. The material was CD4+ T cells from blood, obtained at baseline. This chain links TRBV5-6 with TRBJ2-3, with D possibly matching TRBD1 (6 bases). Written as DNA, the CDR3 is TGTGCCAGCAGCTTGACAGGGCAAGATACGCAGTATTTT. Protein product: CASSLTGQDTQYF.